This T cell receptor beta chain was profiled in a study of blood T cell repertoires in COVID-19. Looking at the study overall: Sites across the United States, Italy and Spain contributed samples from acute and convalescent COVID-19. Sources were T cells, B-cell-depleted T cells, or PBMCs; the material itself was cDNA or gDNA.

CDR3 length equals 15 residues. The V end was cut by 1 base, the J end by 0 bases, with 8 bases between. Per germline, CDR1 LNHNV and CDR2 YYDKDF (reference sequence). Clones were read by immunoSEQ multiplex PCR, and TCRdb kept only the in-frame ones, dropping some. The table has roughly 260,000 clones, 91% seen once; the top ten hold just over 2.5%. Seattle cases were enrolled at active infection and followed longitudinally. The source of this sequence is a young adult with COVID-19, enrolled during active disease. The J gene is TRBJ2-3, the V gene TRBV15; possibly TRBD2 for D (6 bases). Sequencing was carried out using peripheral blood. CDR3 sequence reads: CATSRVAASTDTQYF. CDR3 sequence (DNA): TGTGCCACCAGCAGAGTAGCGGCTAGCACAGATACGCAGTATTTT.